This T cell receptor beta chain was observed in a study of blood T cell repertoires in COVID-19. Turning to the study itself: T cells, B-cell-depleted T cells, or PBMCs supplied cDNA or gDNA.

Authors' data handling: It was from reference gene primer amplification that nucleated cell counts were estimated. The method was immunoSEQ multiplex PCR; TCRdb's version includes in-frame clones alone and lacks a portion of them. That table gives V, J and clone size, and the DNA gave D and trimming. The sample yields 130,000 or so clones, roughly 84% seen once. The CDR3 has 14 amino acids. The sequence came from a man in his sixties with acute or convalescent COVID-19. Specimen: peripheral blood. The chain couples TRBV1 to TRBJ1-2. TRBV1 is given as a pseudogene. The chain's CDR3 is CTSSLPPGDYGYTF. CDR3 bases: TGCACCAGCAGCCTCCCCCCGGGGGACTATGGCTACACCTTC.